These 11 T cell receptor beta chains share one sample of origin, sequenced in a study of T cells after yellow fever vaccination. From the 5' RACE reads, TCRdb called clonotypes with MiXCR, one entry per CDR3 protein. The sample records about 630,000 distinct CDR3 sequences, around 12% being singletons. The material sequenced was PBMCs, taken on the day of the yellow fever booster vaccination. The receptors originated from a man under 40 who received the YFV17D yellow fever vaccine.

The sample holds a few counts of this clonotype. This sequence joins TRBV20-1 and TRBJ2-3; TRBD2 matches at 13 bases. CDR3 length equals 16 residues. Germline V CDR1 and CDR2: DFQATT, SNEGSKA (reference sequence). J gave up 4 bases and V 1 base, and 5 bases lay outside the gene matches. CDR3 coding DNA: TGCAGTGCTAGAGGGACTAGCGGGAGAGAGTCAGATACGCAGTATTTT. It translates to CSARGTSGRESDTQYF.

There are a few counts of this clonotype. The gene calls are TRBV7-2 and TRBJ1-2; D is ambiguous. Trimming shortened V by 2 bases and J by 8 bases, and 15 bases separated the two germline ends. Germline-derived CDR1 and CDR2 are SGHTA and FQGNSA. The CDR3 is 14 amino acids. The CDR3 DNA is TGTGCCAGCAGCTTATTCTGGGAAAACCAGGGCTACACCTTC. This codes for CASSLFWENQGYTF. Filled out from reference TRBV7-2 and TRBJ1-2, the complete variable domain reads GAGVSQSPSNKVTEKGKDVELRCDPISGHTALYWYRQSLGQGLEFLIYFQGNSAPDKSGLPSDRFSAERTGGSVSTLTIQRTQQEDSAVYLCASSLFWENQGYTFGSGTRLTVV.

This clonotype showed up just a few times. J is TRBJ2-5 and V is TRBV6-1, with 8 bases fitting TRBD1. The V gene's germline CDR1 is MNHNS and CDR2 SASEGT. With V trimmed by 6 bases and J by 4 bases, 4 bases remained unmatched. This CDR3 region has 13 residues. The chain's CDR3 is CASRAGGSETQYF. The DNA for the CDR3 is TGTGCCAGCAGAGCAGGGGGCTCAGAGACCCAGTACTTC.

This CDR3 is CAISSQEGSTGELFF. The CDR3 DNA sequence: TGTGCCATCAGTAGCCAAGAGGGCAGCACCGGGGAGCTGTTTTTT. The chain couples TRBV10-3 to TRBJ2-2; D may be TRBD2 (5 bases). The germline V gene encodes CDR1 ENHRY and CDR2 SYGVKD. CDR3 length: 15 residues. The ends were cut back, 5 bases at V and 4 bases at J, with 14 bases in the middle.

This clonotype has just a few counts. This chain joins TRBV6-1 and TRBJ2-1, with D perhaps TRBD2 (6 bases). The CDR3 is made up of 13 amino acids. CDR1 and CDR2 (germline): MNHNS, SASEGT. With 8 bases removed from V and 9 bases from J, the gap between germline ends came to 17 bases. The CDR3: CASAGRVGGEQFF. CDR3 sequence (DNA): TGTGCCAGCGCGGGAAGGGTAGGCGGTGAGCAGTTCTTC.

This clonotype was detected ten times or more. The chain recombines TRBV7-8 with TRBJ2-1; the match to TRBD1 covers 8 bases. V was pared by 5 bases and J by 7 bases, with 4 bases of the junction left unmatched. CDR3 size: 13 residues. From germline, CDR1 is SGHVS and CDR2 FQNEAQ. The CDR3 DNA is TGTGCCAGCAGCAGGACAGGGAAGAATGAGCAGTTCTTC. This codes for CASSRTGKNEQFF.

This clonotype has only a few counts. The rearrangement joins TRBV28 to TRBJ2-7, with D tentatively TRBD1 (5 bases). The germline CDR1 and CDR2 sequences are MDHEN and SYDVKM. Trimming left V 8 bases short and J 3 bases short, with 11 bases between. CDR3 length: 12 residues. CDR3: CASHRGNYEQYF. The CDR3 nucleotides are TGTGCCAGCCATAGGGGCAACTACGAGCAGTACTTC.

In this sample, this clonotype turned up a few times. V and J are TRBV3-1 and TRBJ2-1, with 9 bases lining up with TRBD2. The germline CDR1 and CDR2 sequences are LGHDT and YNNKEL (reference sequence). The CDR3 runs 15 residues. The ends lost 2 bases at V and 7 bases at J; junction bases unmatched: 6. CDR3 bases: TGTGCCAGCAGCCAAACGTCTAGCGGGGTGAATGAGCAGTTCTTC. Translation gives CASSQTSSGVNEQFF.

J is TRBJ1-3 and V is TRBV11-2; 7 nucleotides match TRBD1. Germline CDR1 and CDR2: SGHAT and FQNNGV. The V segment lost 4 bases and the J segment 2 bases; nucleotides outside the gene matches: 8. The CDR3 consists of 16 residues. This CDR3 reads CASSSRGTVTGNTIYF. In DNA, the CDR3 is TGTGCCAGCAGCTCCCGGGGGACAGTGACTGGAAACACCATATATTTT.

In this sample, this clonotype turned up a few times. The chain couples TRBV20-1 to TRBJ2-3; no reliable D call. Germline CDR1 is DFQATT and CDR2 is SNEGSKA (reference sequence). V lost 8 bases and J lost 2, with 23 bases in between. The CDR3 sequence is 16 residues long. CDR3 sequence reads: CSPPSVVGSPTDTQYF. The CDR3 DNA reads TGCAGTCCCCCCTCAGTCGTGGGTTCTCCCACAGATACGCAGTATTTT.

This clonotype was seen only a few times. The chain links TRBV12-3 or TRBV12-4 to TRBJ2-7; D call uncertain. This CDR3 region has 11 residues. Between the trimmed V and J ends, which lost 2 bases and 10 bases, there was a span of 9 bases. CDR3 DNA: TGTGCCAGCAGTTTATATCCGGTCCAGTACTTC. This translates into CASSLYPVQYF.